The 15 T cell receptor beta chains in this list originate from one sample, sequenced in a study of blood T cells in healthy people across ages (dated by TCRdb to 2014 to 2015). The library was obtained by 5' RACE. The instrument was an Illumina HiSeq 2500. A second about 7 to 11 cycle PCR used a sample-barcoded 5' primer and a J-beta primer mix. TCRdb ran its own pipeline on the public reads, namely fastp trimming at Q25 and MiXCR clone calling, and kept in-frame beta chains. For every CDR3 protein sequence, its rows merge into one entry that carries the most common genes and DNA. For this sample there are around 870,000 distinct CDR3 sequences; under 35% appear just once. The ten largest clones capture roughly 17% of the sample. The sequenced sample was blood. These receptors were taken from a woman at least 80 years old in good health.

This clonotype was found many times. The chain has TRBV6-1 and TRBJ1-5; D is unclear. The CDR3 contains 15 residues. Germline CDR1 and CDR2: MNHNS and SASEGT. The germline V and J ends were trimmed by 5 bases and 2 bases, with 13 bases remaining between them. CDR3 region: CASSNDGLGNQPQHF. The CDR3 region has the DNA TGTGCCAGCAGTAATGACGGCCTTGGCAATCAGCCCCAGCATTTT.

The chain has TRBV6-2 or TRBV6-3 and TRBJ2-1, with D tentatively TRBD1 (5 bases). The CDR3 sequence is 14 residues long. In germline, CDR1 is MNHEY, CDR2 SVGEGT. V was shortened by 7 bases and J by 9 bases, with 19 bases between the two germline ends. CDR3 bases: TGTGCCAGCAAGGGTTATTACGGAGACAGTGAGCAGTTCTTC. It codes for CASKGYYGDSEQFF.

This clonotype was observed a handful of times. The chain employs TRBV30 and TRBJ2-5; no definite D call. The CDR3 consists of 14 residues. Trimming left V 0 bases short and J 1 base short, with 9 bases between. Germline values: CDR1 GTSNPN, CDR2 SVGIG (reference sequence). CDR3 loop: CAWSVLGSQETQYF. The CDR3 nucleotides are TGTGCCTGGAGTGTACTTGGCAGCCAAGAGACCCAGTACTTC. Full variable domain (missing parts from reference TRBV30 and TRBJ2-5): SQTIHQWPATLVQPVGSPLSLECTVEGTSNPNLYWYRQAAGRGLQLLFYSVGIGQISSEVPQNLSASRPQDRQFILSSKKLLLSDSGFYLCAWSVLGSQETQYFGPGTRLLVL.

This clonotype has a count of ten or more. V and J are TRBV27 and TRBJ2-7; D assignment may be TRBD1 or TRBD2 (5 bases each). Germline V gene sequence: CDR1 MNHEY, CDR2 SMNVEV (reference sequence). Trimming took off 3 bases at V and 1 base at J, with 13 bases between the two ends. The CDR3 totals 15 residues. CDR3 protein: CASSLVGGTSYEQYF. For the CDR3, the DNA is TGTGCCAGCAGTTTGGTTGGGGGTACGTCCTACGAGCAGTACTTC.

This clonotype has ten or more counts. The gene calls are TRBV6-1 and TRBJ2-1; D unresolved. The CDR3 loop spans 13 amino acids. From germline, CDR1 is MNHNS and CDR2 SASEGT. The ends were cut back, 8 bases at V and 8 bases at J, with 16 bases in the middle. Here the CDR3 DNA reads TGTGCCAGCCGTACAGAGGTCGGGTATGAGCAGTTCTTC. Its protein is CASRTEVGYEQFF.

With respect to this clonotype: This may arise from a read error, as a much more abundant clone is one base away. This chain uses TRBV12-3 or TRBV12-4 with TRBJ2-7, with TRBD2 as a possible D gene (6 bases). The CDR3 runs to 13 residues. Trimming pared 5 bases from V and 3 bases from J, leaving 11 bases between. This chain's CDR3 is CASSRGTCYEQYF. The CDR3 region has the DNA TGTGCCAGCAGTCGAGGGACTTGCTACGAGCAGTACTTC.

At least ten counts were recorded for this clonotype. This sequence joins TRBV7-2 and TRBJ2-1; D is unresolved. The germline V gene encodes CDR1 SGHTA and CDR2 FQGNSA. The V end lost 5 bases, the J end lost 5 bases, and 10 bases lay between the germline ends. CDR3 length: 13 residues. The CDR3 is CASSPPPHNEQFF. The CDR3 DNA is TGTGCCAGCAGCCCGCCCCCCCACAATGAGCAGTTCTTC.

This chain connects TRBV9 to TRBJ1-5; D gene uncertain. The germline V and J ends were trimmed by 5 bases and 0 bases, with 6 bases remaining between them. The CDR3 extends over 13 amino acids. Germline V CDR1 and CDR2: SGDLS, YYNGEE. CDR3 sequence reads: CASSKNSNQPQHF. The CDR3 DNA follows: TGTGCCAGCAGTAAGAATAGCAATCAGCCCCAGCATTTT. Looking up the rest from reference TRBV9 and TRBJ1-5 gives the full variable domain: DSGVTQTPKHLITATGQRVTLRCSPRSGDLSVYWYQQSLDQGLQFLIQYYNGEERAKGNILERFSAQQFPDLHSELNLSSLELGDSALYFCASSKNSNQPQHFGDGTRLSIL.

As for this clonotype: A read error is possible here, since a much larger clone lies one base away. This chain joins TRBV6-1 and TRBJ2-7; the D gene is possibly TRBD2 (5 bases). CDR3 size: 10 residues. Germline-derived CDR1 and CDR2 are MNHNS and SASEGT. CDR3 region: CAVDSHEQYF. The CDR3 nucleotides read TGTGCCGTGGACTCCCACGAGCAGTACTTC.

This clonotype was observed many times. The J gene is TRBJ2-1, the V gene TRBV20-1; 9 positions agree with TRBD2. Unmatched junction bases numbered 12, after V lost 4 bases and J lost 2 bases. The CDR3 sequence is 17 residues long. From germline, CDR1 is DFQATT and CDR2 SNEGSKA (reference sequence). CDR3 residues: CSATWRGGPPTYNEQFF. DNA of the CDR3: TGCAGTGCTACCTGGCGGGGGGGCCCCCCAACCTACAATGAGCAGTTCTTC.

This clonotype was recorded many times. The genes are TRBV5-8 and TRBJ2-1; 7 positions agree with TRBD1. V trimming: 3 bases; J trimming: 6 bases; junction bases outside the gene matches: 6. The CDR3 runs to 14 residues. Germline V gives CDR1 SGHTS, CDR2 YDEGEE. DNA for the CDR3: TGTGCCAGCAGCTATAAAACAGGGGTCAATGAGCAGTTCTTC. Encoded protein: CASSYKTGVNEQFF.

This clonotype was counted many times. V and J are TRBV24-1 and TRBJ2-1; 16 bases agree with TRBD2. V lost 10 bases, J lost 7 bases, and 0 bases stayed unmatched. The germline gives CDR1 KGHDR, CDR2 SFDVKD. This CDR3 is built from 13 residues. Here the CDR3 DNA reads TGTGCCACGGGACTAGCGGGGGGGAATGAGCAGTTCTTC. Translated, it gives CATGLAGGNEQFF.

This clonotype was detected only a few times. Its ends do not fully match the called genes, so a read error is possible. The CDR3 DNA reads as TGTGCCAGCACGGAAGGGCCCAATAATGAAAGACTGTTTTTT. This sequence encodes CASTEGPNNERLFF. V and J are TRBV25-1 and TRBJ1-4; no clear D gene. CDR1 and CDR2 from the germline V gene are MGHDK and SYGVNS. This CDR3 is built from 14 residues. The whole variable domain, remainder taken from reference TRBV25-1 and TRBJ1-4, is EADIYQTPRYLVIGTGKKITLECSQTMGHDKMYWYQQDPGMELHLIHYSYGVNSTEKGDLSSESTVSRIRTEHFPLTLESARPSHTSQYLCASTEGPNNERLFFGSGTQLSVL.

The chain couples TRBV7-6 to TRBJ2-1; the D is unclear. The length of the CDR3 is 13 residues. In germline, CDR1 is SGHVS, CDR2 FNYEAQ. Trimming left V 5 bases short and J 2 bases short, with 7 bases between. Here the CDR3 DNA reads TGTGCCAGCAGCGTCAACACCTACAATGAGCAGTTCTTC. Translated: CASSVNTYNEQFF. Variable domain in full (rest from reference TRBV7-6 and TRBJ2-1): GAGVSQSPRYKVTKRGQDVALRCDPISGHVSLYWYRQALGQGPEFLTYFNYEAQQDKSGLPNDRFSAERPEGSISTLTIQRTEQRDSAMYRCASSVNTYNEQFFGPGTRLTVL.

This clonotype was detected only a few times. This clone may be a read error of a much larger clone one base away. The chain joins TRBV5-1 to TRBJ2-3; 8 bases match TRBD1. Per the germline V gene, CDR1 is SGHRS and CDR2 is YFSETQ. The CDR3 extends over 16 amino acids. This chain's CDR3 is CANSEVPTGAKDTQYF. The CDR3 DNA reads TGCGCCAACAGCGAAGTACCGACAGGGGCGAAAGATACGCAGTATTTT.